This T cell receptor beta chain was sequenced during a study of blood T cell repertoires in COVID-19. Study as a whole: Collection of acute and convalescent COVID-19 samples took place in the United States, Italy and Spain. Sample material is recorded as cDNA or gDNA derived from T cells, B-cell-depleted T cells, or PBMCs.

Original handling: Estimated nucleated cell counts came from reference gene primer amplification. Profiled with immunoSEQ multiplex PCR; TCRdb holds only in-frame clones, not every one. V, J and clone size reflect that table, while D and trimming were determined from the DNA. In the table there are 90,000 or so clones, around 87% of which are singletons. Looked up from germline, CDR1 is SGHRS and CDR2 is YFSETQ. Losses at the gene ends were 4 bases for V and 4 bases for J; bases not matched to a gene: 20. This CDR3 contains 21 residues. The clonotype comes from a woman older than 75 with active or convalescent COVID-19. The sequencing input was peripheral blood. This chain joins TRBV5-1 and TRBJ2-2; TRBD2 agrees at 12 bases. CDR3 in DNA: TGCGCCAGCAGCCCCTATACTAGCGGGGGGCAGATAACAGCAGGCACCGGGGAGCTGTTTTTT. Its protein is CASSPYTSGGQITAGTGELFF.